This T cell receptor beta chain stems from a study of blood T cells in healthy people across ages. Sample-barcoded 5' priming and a J-beta primer mix drove a second PCR of roughly 6 to 12 cycles. Per sample, CDR3-containing paired-end reads numbered at least 2.5 million. TCRdb used MiXCR to reprocess the 5' RACE reads, holding one entry per CDR3 protein. The sample yields more than 500,000 distinct CDR3 sequences, roughly a quarter seen once. This CDR3 has 19 amino acids. The V gene's germline CDR1 is DFQATT and CDR2 SNEGSKA (reference sequence). Points from the study as a whole: With donor CMV status unknown, expanded clonotype changes were possibly confounded.

In this sample, this clonotype turned up a few times. The antigen is not known. The chain recombines TRBV20-1 with TRBJ2-5; 16 positions match TRBD2. Gene TRBJ2-1 matches the end of the DNA better, so the J call may be wrong. The sequencing sample was made of blood. This TCR derives from a woman in her 70s in good health. The CDR3 here is CSASGLAGGPGISYNEQFF. For the CDR3, the DNA is TGCAGTGCTTCGGGACTAGCGGGGGGGCCAGGAATAAGCTACAATGAGCAGTTCTTC.